A single TCR beta chain is shown here with its context. Its specificity is not known. This sample was taken from a study of blood T cells in healthy people across ages. Study context: Template switching retrieved approximately one barcoded beta molecule for each two T cells. Notes on the study in general: Naive T cell percentage showed a strong correlation with TCR beta diversity.

Trimming took 4 bases from V and 0 from J, leaving 13 bases between them. The germline CDR1 and CDR2 sequences are SGHDN and FVKESK. This CDR3 comprises 15 residues. A J-beta primer mix and a sample-barcoded 5' primer were used in a second PCR of about 6 to 12 cycles. TCRdb reanalysed the 5' RACE reads using MiXCR and keeps one entry per CDR3 protein. The data show some 1.4 million distinct CDR3 sequences, 35% to 45% seen once. The chain joins TRBV14 to TRBJ2-7; D may match TRBD1 or TRBD2 (5 bases each). The clonotype originates from a woman between 18 and 29 years old in good health. Input material: blood. The CDR3 here is CASSPKPGPSYEQYF. CDR3 in DNA: TGTGCCAGCAGCCCCAAACCGGGACCCTCCTACGAGCAGTACTTC.